This TCR beta chain was sequenced in a study of cytomegalovirus exposure and HLA in healthy donors. Measured with immunoSEQ multiplex PCR; TCRdb has only the in-frame clones, and not every one. The repertoire holds about 110,000 clones, around 83% seen once, with 4% in the top ten. This clone was seen a single time. In germline, CDR1 is SGHKS, CDR2 YYEKEE (reference sequence). The J segment lost 4 bases and the V segment lost 0 bases, leaving 7 bases of the junction unmatched. The CDR3 totals 16 residues. The material sequenced was PBMCs. This TCR was sampled from a woman aged 18-30 years in good health and CMV-seropositive. The rearrangement links TRBV5-5 to TRBJ1-5; 7 bases agree with TRBD1. CDR3 amino acids: CASSLGSAGGNQPQHF. Here the CDR3 DNA reads TGTGCCAGCAGCTTGGGTTCGGCAGGGGGGAATCAGCCCCAGCATTTT.